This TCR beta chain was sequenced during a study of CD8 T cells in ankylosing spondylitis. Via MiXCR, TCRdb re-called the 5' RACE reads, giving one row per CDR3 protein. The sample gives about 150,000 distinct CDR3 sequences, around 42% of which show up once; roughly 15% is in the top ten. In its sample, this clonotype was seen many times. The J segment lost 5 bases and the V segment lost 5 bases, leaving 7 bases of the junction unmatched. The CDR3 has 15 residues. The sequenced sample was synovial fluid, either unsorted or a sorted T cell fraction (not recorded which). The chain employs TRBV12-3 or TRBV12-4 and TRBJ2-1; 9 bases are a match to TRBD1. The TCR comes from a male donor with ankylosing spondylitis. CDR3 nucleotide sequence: TGTGCCAGCAGTGGGGACAGGGAAAGGAACAATGAGCAGTTCTTC. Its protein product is CASSGDRERNNEQFF.